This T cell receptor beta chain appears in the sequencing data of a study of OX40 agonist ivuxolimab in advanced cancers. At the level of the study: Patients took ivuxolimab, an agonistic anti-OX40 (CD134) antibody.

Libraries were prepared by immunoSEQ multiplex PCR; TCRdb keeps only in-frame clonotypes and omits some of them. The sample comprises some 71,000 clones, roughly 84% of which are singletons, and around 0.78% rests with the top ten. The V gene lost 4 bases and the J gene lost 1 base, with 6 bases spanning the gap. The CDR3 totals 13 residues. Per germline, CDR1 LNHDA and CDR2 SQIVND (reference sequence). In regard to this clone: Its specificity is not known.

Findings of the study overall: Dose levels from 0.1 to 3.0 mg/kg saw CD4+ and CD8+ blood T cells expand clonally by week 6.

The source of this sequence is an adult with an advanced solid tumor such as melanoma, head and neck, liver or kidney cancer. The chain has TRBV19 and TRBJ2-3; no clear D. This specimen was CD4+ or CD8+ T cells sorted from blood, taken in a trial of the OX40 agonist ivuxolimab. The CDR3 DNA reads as TGTGCCAGTAGTAAGGGCCGCACAGATACGCAGTATTTT. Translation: CASSKGRTDTQYF.